The 14 T cell receptor beta chains below come from one sample, sequenced in a study of beta chain features in type 1 diabetes. The study reverse transcribed the entire isolated RNA, so it sequenced expressed TCRB transcripts. Using immunoSEQ multiplex PCR, the repertoire was profiled, and TCRdb retains in-frame clones only, with some absent. The data hold fewer than 350,000 clones, with around 20% observed a single time. Sequenced material: naive CD4+ T cells from blood. The origin of the receptors is a woman aged 18 to 35 in good health.

The chain carries TRBV7-8 and TRBJ2-1; TRBD2 might be the D (6 bases). V shed 4 bases and J shed 5 bases, with 18 bases lying between them. This CDR3 spans 16 amino acids. Germline V CDR1 and CDR2: SGHVS, FQNEAQ. CDR3 nucleotide sequence: TGTGCCAGCAGCTCGGCCCTTACTAGCCTCCACAATGAGCAGTTCTTC. Translation: CASSSALTSLHNEQFF. The full variable domain, completed using reference TRBV7-8 and TRBJ2-1, is GAGVSQSPRYKVAKRGQDVALRCDPISGHVSLFWYQQALGQGPEFLTYFQNEAQLDKSGLPSDRFFAERPEGSVSTLKIQRTQQEDSAVYLCASSSALTSLHNEQFFGPGTRLTVL.

This clone has just a few counts. This chain joins TRBV5-1 and TRBJ1-1, with 11 bases aligning to TRBD1. There are 15 residues in the CDR3. The junction had 5 bases not matched to a gene; V was cut back by 3 bases and J by 4 bases. Germline values: CDR1 SGHRS, CDR2 YFSETQ. The CDR3 reads CASSYGQGAFTEAFF. CDR3 DNA: TGCGCCAGCAGCTATGGACAGGGGGCCTTCACTGAAGCTTTCTTT.

The V and J genes are TRBV9 and TRBJ2-7; a possible D gene is TRBD2 (6 bases). Trimming shortened V by 4 bases and J by 0 bases, and 11 bases separated the two germline ends. The germline gives CDR1 SGDLS, CDR2 YYNGEE. The CDR3 is made up of 14 amino acids. This CDR3 is CASSTSTSSYEQYF. Here the CDR3 DNA reads TGTGCCAGCAGCACGTCGACTAGCTCCTACGAGCAGTACTTC.

V usage is TRBV29-1 and J usage is TRBJ2-1; possible D gene TRBD2, 6 bases. V was clipped by 7 bases and J by 0 bases, with 13 bases between them. Germline CDR1 is SQVTM and CDR2 is ANQGSEA. The CDR3 runs 14 residues. The CDR3 bases are TGCAGCGCCCCGGGACTTAGCTCCTACAATGAGCAGTTCTTC. This codes for CSAPGLSSYNEQFF.

The chain combines TRBV9 with TRBJ2-2, with 7 bases matching TRBD2. CDR1 and CDR2 (germline): SGDLS, YYNGEE. The junction had 10 bases not matched to a gene; V was cut back by 4 bases and J by 7 bases. CDR3 size: 15 residues. CDR3 sequence: CASSFRQGGIGELFF. In nucleotides, the CDR3 is TGTGCCAGCAGCTTTCGGCAGGGAGGGATCGGGGAGCTGTTTTTT.

This clone was found a few times. The chain employs TRBV4-2 and TRBJ1-4, with D perhaps matching TRBD1 (6 bases). V gave up 1 base and J gave up 3 bases, with 12 bases separating them. The CDR3 loop spans 16 amino acids. Germline CDR1 is LGHNA and CDR2 is YNFKEQ. CDR3 bases: TGTGCCAGCAGCCAAGTTCAAGGACAGTCTAATGAAAAACTGTTTTTT. Residues: CASSQVQGQSNEKLFF.

This chain joins TRBV20-1 and TRBJ1-1; D is unclear. The germline V gene has CDR1 DFQATT and CDR2 SNEGSKA (reference sequence). V was shortened by 1 base and J by 11 bases, with 11 bases between the two germline ends. The CDR3 is made up of 11 amino acids. The CDR3 spells CSARGSGRAFF. The CDR3 region has the DNA TGCAGTGCTAGAGGATCCGGGAGGGCTTTCTTT.

The CDR3 sequence: CASTYRLPRDYGYTF. The CDR3 nucleotides are TGTGCCAGCACCTATCGACTCCCGAGGGACTATGGCTACACCTTC. The chain carries TRBV6-1 and TRBJ1-2, with D unclear. Trimming left V 7 bases short and J 3 bases short, with 18 bases between. The CDR3 is 15 amino acids. Germline V gene lookup returns CDR1 MNHNS and CDR2 SASEGT.

V is TRBV5-3 and J is TRBJ1-2; D might be TRBD1 (6 bases). TRBV5-3 is an ORF, with its function uncertain. This CDR3 has 17 amino acids. Deletions cut 1 base from V and 2 bases from J, with 18 bases between. Written as DNA, the CDR3 is TGTGCCAGAAGCTTGTGTGGGCAGGGGACGGAAAACTATGGCTACACCTTC. Translating gives CARSLCGQGTENYGYTF.

This clone was counted only a few times. This rearrangement joins TRBV2 to TRBJ2-7; tentative D call: TRBD1 (5 bases). This CDR3 is 13 amino acids long. The germline gives CDR1 SNHLY, CDR2 FYNNEI. V was shortened by 5 bases and J by 4 bases, with 12 bases between the two germline ends. CDR3 in DNA: TGTGCCAGCAGTCCCTGGCAGGGTTACGAGCAGTACTTC. Protein: CASSPWQGYEQYF. Filled out from reference TRBV2 and TRBJ2-7, the complete variable domain reads EPEVTQTPSHQVTQMGQEVILRCVPISNHLYFYWYRQILGQKVEFLVSFYNNEISEKSEIFDDQFSVERPDGSNFTLKIRSTKLEDSAMYFCASSPWQGYEQYFGPGTRLTVT.

This clone was found a few times. This chain uses TRBV6-6 with TRBJ2-4; D gene uncertain. V lost 2 bases to trimming and J lost 7 bases, with 9 bases between them. The CDR3 runs 13 residues. CDR1 and CDR2 (germline): MNHNY, SVGAGI (reference sequence). The CDR3 DNA is TGTGCCAGCAGTTACGAGCGTGTGAACATTCAGTACTTC. This encodes CASSYERVNIQYF.

This clone appeared a few times. The chain couples TRBV30 to TRBJ1-2; TRBD1 is a possible D gene (6 bases). Germline V lookup: CDR1 GTSNPN, CDR2 SVGIG (reference sequence). CDR3 length: 15 residues. V lost 3 bases to trimming and J lost 6 bases, with 20 bases between them. The CDR3 nucleotides are TGTGCCTGGAGAGTTACAGGGATATTGGCCAATGGCTACACCTTC. It codes for CAWRVTGILANGYTF.

V usage is TRBV10-3 and J usage is TRBJ2-2, with a possible D match to TRBD2 (5 bases). This CDR3 is 12 amino acids long. Germline CDR1 and CDR2: ENHRY and SYGVKD. V was clipped by 7 bases and J by 6 bases, with 9 bases between them. In nucleotides, the CDR3 is TGTGCCATCAATGGGGAGCCCGGGGAGCTGTTTTTT. Translation: CAINGEPGELFF.

The genes are TRBV19 and TRBJ2-1, with TRBD2 identical over 10 bases. Germline V gene sequence: CDR1 LNHDA, CDR2 SQIVND (reference sequence). This CDR3 region has 14 residues. V dropped 6 bases and J dropped 8; count of bases not matched to a gene: 7. CDR3 amino acids: CASRSSGSQYEQFF. CDR3 sequence (DNA): TGTGCCAGTAGGTCTAGCGGGAGTCAGTATGAGCAGTTCTTC.